These T cell receptor beta chains were read from a single sample in a study of shared clonotypes between healthy human individuals. The repertoire was sequenced with immunoSEQ multiplex PCR; TCRdb's copy has only in-frame clones and lacks some. The table has roughly 2.5 million clones, around nine tenths seen once; the top ten hold around 0.14%. The sample taken for sequencing was naive CD4+ T cells sorted from blood. The receptor set was obtained from a man aged 18-30 years in good health. Each CDR3 is given with its conserved first and last residue. The D gene is left open where the match is weak. Clone size appears in some rows only: once, few, many, or a class for an expanded clone.

V,J,D,size,CDR3,DNA
TRBV5-1,TRBJ2-5,.,once,CASRDSQETQYF,TGCGCCAGCAGAGACAGTCAAGAGACCCAGTACTTC
TRBV18,TRBJ2-2,.,.,CASSLAGTNTGELFF,TGTGCCAGCTCACTTGCCGGGACAAACACCGGGGAGCTGTTTTTT
TRBV30,TRBJ2-2,.,few,CAWSVGGELFF,TGTGCCTGGAGTGTGGGAGGGGAGCTGTTTTTT
TRBV29-1,TRBJ1-3,TRBD1,.,CSVDRDRAGNTIYF,TGCAGCGTTGATAGGGACAGGGCTGGAAACACCATATATTTT
TRBV7-2,TRBJ2-7,TRBD2,.,CASSLALLGGYEQYF,TGTGCCAGCAGCTTAGCGCTACTGGGAGGGTACGAGCAGTACTTC
TRBV5-1,TRBJ1-4,.,.,CASSHSPEIWEKLFF,TGCGCCAGCAGCCATAGCCCCGAGATATGGGAAAAACTGTTTTTT
TRBV5-1,TRBJ2-3,.,once,CASSGGDTTDTQYF,TGCGCCAGCAGCGGGGGGGACACCACAGATACGCAGTATTTT
TRBV25-1,TRBJ2-2,TRBD1,.,CASSESPPGQGHTGELFF,TGTGCCAGCAGTGAAAGCCCGCCGGGACAGGGGCACACCGGGGAGCTGTTTTTT
TRBV29-1,TRBJ2-1,.,.,CSAGPRRINEQFF,TGCAGCGCGGGACCCCGCCGAATCAATGAGCAGTTCTTC
TRBV7-2,TRBJ1-5,TRBD1,.,CASSSGQRVNQPQHF,TGTGCCAGCAGCTCGGGACAGCGGGTAAATCAGCCCCAGCATTTT